Listed here are 5 T cell receptor beta chains from one sample, sequenced in a study of lymphopenia after photon versus proton radiotherapy. TCRdb's copy holds only in-frame clones and misses some; the assay was immunoSEQ multiplex PCR. The sample carries about 64,000 clones, roughly 87% recorded once. Sequenced here: peripheral blood, sampled from a patient treated with proton-based radiotherapy. These receptors were obtained from a man of 80 years or more with esophageal cancer.

The gene calls are TRBV27 and TRBJ2-5; no definite D call. The CDR3 length is 12 residues. Per the germline V gene, CDR1 is MNHEY and CDR2 is SMNVEV (reference sequence). Trimming took 0 bases from V and 5 from J, leaving 4 bases between them. The CDR3 reads CASSLSRETQYF. CDR3 in DNA: TGTGCCAGCAGTTTATCGAGGGAGACCCAGTACTTC.

This clone was counted once. The chain is built from TRBV7-2 and TRBJ2-1; TRBD2 aligns across 8 bases. The CDR3 runs to 16 residues. Germline loops: CDR1 SGHTA, CDR2 FQGNSA. V lost 3 bases, J lost 9 bases, and 13 bases stayed unmatched. In DNA form, the CDR3 reads TGTGCCAGCAGCTTCCTCTCGGGGGGGCGCTCGGTTGAGCAGTTCTTC. Translated: CASSFLSGGRSVEQFF.

On this clone: An end of the junction differs from the germline gene, which may be a read error. The chain couples TRBV10-1 to TRBJ2-7; 11 nucleotides agree with TRBD2. From germline, CDR1 is WNHNN and CDR2 SYGVQD (reference sequence). The CDR3 is 12 residues long. DNA of the CDR3: TGCGCCAGCAGGTCACTAGCGGGAGACGTTCACTTC. This codes for CASRSLAGDVHF.

The rearrangement joins TRBV30 to TRBJ2-5; tentatively, D is TRBD2 (6 bases). The V gene lost 0 bases and the J gene lost 1 base, with 18 bases spanning the gap. This CDR3 is built from 17 residues. Germline CDR1 and CDR2: GTSNPN and SVGIG (reference sequence). CDR3 region: CAWSVLGGIGPQETQYF. Here the CDR3 DNA reads TGTGCCTGGAGTGTACTGGGCGGGATCGGCCCCCAAGAGACCCAGTACTTC.

The rearrangement joins TRBV19 to TRBJ2-2, with a possible D match to TRBD2 (7 bases). The V and J ends lost 8 bases and 0 bases respectively, with 19 bases between them. The germline gives CDR1 LNHDA, CDR2 SQIVND (reference sequence). This CDR3 contains 17 residues. The CDR3 nucleotides are TGTGCCAGTCACCATGGGAGGGGGACACCGAACACCGGGGAGCTGTTTTTT. As protein: CASHHGRGTPNTGELFF.